These 3 T cell receptor beta chains came from one sample sequenced in a study of cytomegalovirus exposure and HLA in healthy donors. PCR was performed using 60 Vbeta and 13 Jbeta primers. Produced via immunoSEQ multiplex PCR; TCRdb's table is partial and in-frame only. The repertoire holds about 140,000 clones, more than 75% seen once, with over 3% in the top ten. Material for sequencing was PBMCs. Source of these receptors: a female donor in good health and CMV-seronegative.

The chain is built from TRBV2 and TRBJ2-1; maybe TRBD1 (6 bases). CDR3 length: 13 residues. V lost 0 bases to trimming and J lost 13 bases, with 13 bases between them. Germline V gives CDR1 SNHLY, CDR2 FYNNEI. The CDR3 region is CASSEARTADQFF. CDR3 DNA sequence: TGTGCCAGCAGTGAAGCTAGGACAGCTGACCAGTTCTTC.

The CDR3: CASSDSGSNEQFF. CDR3 DNA: TGTGCCAGCAGTGATTCGGGGAGCAATGAGCAGTTCTTC. This chain joins TRBV25-1 and TRBJ2-1; a possible D gene is TRBD2 (5 bases). Trimming removed 3 bases from V and 6 bases from J, with 9 bases in between. This CDR3 has 13 amino acids. The V gene's germline CDR1 is MGHDK and CDR2 SYGVNS.

The chain's CDR3 is CASSPQALVRSYEQYF. CDR3 bases: TGTGCCAGCAGCCCCCAAGCTCTAGTCCGCTCCTACGAGCAGTACTTC. The chain recombines TRBV7-2 with TRBJ2-7; D is uncertain. The V gene lost 5 bases and the J gene lost 0 bases, with 17 bases spanning the gap. The CDR3 loop spans 16 amino acids. In germline, CDR1 is SGHTA, CDR2 FQGNSA.